These T cell receptor beta chains were read from a single sample in a study of blood T cell repertoires in COVID-19. Sequencing was performed with immunoSEQ multiplex PCR; in TCRdb, only in-frame clones are kept and a portion is missing. Of about 260,000 clones listed, 85% to 90% are singletons. The sample consisted of peripheral blood. These receptors originate from a woman between 40 and 55 years old who had recovered from COVID-19. CDR3s include the opening cysteine and the closing phenylalanine or tryptophan. Fields, in order: V gene, J gene, D gene, clone size, CDR3 DNA, CDR3 protein. A D gene is named only where the DNA matches it firmly. The size field is filled for only some rows; it gives once, few, many or a size class.

TRBV29-1	TRBJ1-2	-	once	TGCAGCGTTGAAGATCTTGGGCAGGTTAACTATGGCTACACCTTC	CSVEDLGQVNYGYTF
TRBV19	TRBJ2-7	TRBD1	-	TGTGCCAGTAGTATCTCCCAGACAGGGTACCACGAGCAGTACTTC	CASSISQTGYHEQYF
TRBV5-1	TRBJ2-3	-	-	TGCGCCAGCATGGATGGCAGGGGGGCTGATACGCAGTATTTT	CASMDGRGADTQYF
TRBV6-5	TRBJ1-1	TRBD1	-	TGTGCCAGCAGTTACGACAGGGCGGGGACTGAAGCTTTCTTT	CASSYDRAGTEAFF
TRBV5-1	TRBJ2-5	-	-	TGCGCCAGCAGCCCTGGACTGGTCCAAGAGACCCAGTACTTC	CASSPGLVQETQYF
TRBV20-1	TRBJ2-5	-	-	TGCAGTGGGTGGGGCGAAGAGACCCAGTACTTC	CSGWGEETQYF
TRBV6-1	TRBJ2-5	TRBD1	-	TGTGCCAGCAGTGCTTTACCGGGACAGGGGCAAGAGACCCAGTACTTC	CASSALPGQGQETQYF
TRBV25-1	TRBJ2-2	TRBD1	-	TGTGCCAGCAGTCCCCTTGGGGGACAGGGTAACACCGGGGAGCTGTTTTTT	CASSPLGGQGNTGELFF
TRBV6-5	TRBJ1-6	TRBD1	-	TGTGCCAGCAGCTTGGACAGGCCTTATAATTCACCCCTCCACTTT	CASSLDRPYNSPLHF
TRBV6-5	TRBJ2-2	-	-	TGTGCCAGCAGCGAGGGCGGGCGTAGGGGGGAGCTGTTTTTT	CASSEGGRRGELFF
TRBV4-1	TRBJ1-4	TRBD1	-	TGCGCCAGCAGCCAAGATCTGGAGACAGGGAATGAAAAACTGTTTTTT	CASSQDLETGNEKLFF
TRBV6-5	TRBJ1-5	TRBD1	-	TGTGCCAGCAGTCTCCTAGGACAGGGGAATCAGCCCCAGCATTTT	CASSLLGQGNQPQHF
TRBV7-4	TRBJ1-1	-	-	TGTGCCAGCAGCTTAAACTGTCCCGAGATATATATGAACACTGAAGCTTTCTTT	CASSLNCPEIYMNTEAFF
TRBV9	TRBJ2-7	-	-	TGTGCCAGCAGCGTAGGGCCAGGGTCTACTGACGAGCAGTACTTC	CASSVGPGSTDEQYF
TRBV7-2	TRBJ2-7	-	few	TGTGCCAGCAGCTTCTGGGGACAAGCCTACGAGCAGTACTTC	CASSFWGQAYEQYF
TRBV24-1	TRBJ2-3	-	-	TGTGCCACCAGTGGGAGGGGTAGCACAGATACGCAGTATTTT	CATSGRGSTDTQYF
TRBV5-6	TRBJ2-1	TRBD2	-	TGTGCCAGCAGCTTGGGGCTAGCGGGGGGATTGGATGAGCAGTTCTTC	CASSLGLAGGLDEQFF
TRBV21-1	TRBJ2-7	-	once	TGTGCCAGCAGCAAGCCAGGGACTACCTACGAGCAGTACTTC	CASSKPGTTYEQYF
TRBV30	TRBJ2-1	-	-	TGTGCCTGGATCTGGGGCCCCAACTACAATGAGCAGTTCTTC	CAWIWGPNYNEQFF
TRBV6-5	TRBJ1-1	-	-	TGTGCCAGCAGTTATACTAGCGGGAACACTGAAGCTTTCTTT	CASSYTSGNTEAFF
TRBV6-6	TRBJ2-7	-	-	TGTGCCAGCAAAGGGGGCGGGGCGACCTACGAGCAGTACTTC	CASKGGGATYEQYF
TRBV5-4	TRBJ2-1	TRBD2	-	TGTGCCAGCACCGGGGGGAGCGGGGGTAGGTACAATGAGCAGTTCTTC	CASTGGSGGRYNEQFF
TRBV3-1/TRBV3-2	TRBJ2-7	TRBD1	-	TGTGCCAGCAGCCACGAGGACAGGGGGCGGGTTGGTTGGCGCCGCGAGCAGTACTTC	CASSHEDRGRVGWRREQYF
TRBV7-8	TRBJ1-6	-	-	TGTGCCAGCAGCTCCCTCTATAATTCACCCCTCCACTTT	CASSSLYNSPLHF
TRBV19	TRBJ1-2	-	-	TGTGCCAGTAGTATAGGGCCAGTTTCCTATGGCTACACCTTC	CASSIGPVSYGYTF
TRBV7-8	TRBJ1-6	TRBD1	few	TGTGCCAGCAGCTCCGGACAGGGGGCGAGGAATAGCCATAATTCACCCCTCCACTTT	CASSSGQGARNSHNSPLHF
TRBV5-1	TRBJ1-1	-	-	TGCGCCAGCAGCTTGAACGGGTACACTGAAGCTTTCTTT	CASSLNGYTEAFF
TRBV7-2	TRBJ1-5	-	few	TGTGCCAGCAGCTTAGTTAGCCAGGGTAATCAGCCCCAGCATTTT	CASSLVSQGNQPQHF
TRBV6-5	TRBJ1-1	-	-	TGTGCCACCGAGCGGGTGGGCACTGAAGCTTTCTTT	CATERVGTEAFF
TRBV7-9	TRBJ1-4	-	-	TGTGCCAGCAGCTTAGTGGTTGGCTTCACTAATGAAAAACTGTTTTTT	CASSLVVGFTNEKLFF
TRBV2	TRBJ2-5	-	-	TGTGCCAGCAGTGTAGGGGAAGAGACCCAGTACTTC	CASSVGEETQYF
TRBV12-3/TRBV12-4	TRBJ2-1	-	once	TGTGCCAGCACCGACAGTAACTACAATGAGCAGTTCTTC	CASTDSNYNEQFF
TRBV7-6	TRBJ2-2	-	once	TGTGCCAGCAGCTTAGCATTAGGACTCCCCATCGGGGAGCTGTTTTTT	CASSLALGLPIGELFF
TRBV5-5	TRBJ2-1	-	-	TGTGCCAGCAGCCCGGACAGCAATGAGCAGTTCTTC	CASSPDSNEQFF
TRBV21-1	TRBJ1-3	-	once	TGTGCCAGCAGCAAACCAACGGACAGGGGACGAAACACCATATATTTT	CASSKPTDRGRNTIYF
TRBV6-2/TRBV6-3	TRBJ1-1	-	-	TGTGCCAGCAGTTACTCGAGGCCGAGGCGTCTCTTT	CASSYSRPRRLF
TRBV6-5	TRBJ2-3	-	-	TGTGCCAGCAGTTACGCCGAAACCCCGGGTACGCAGTATTTT	CASSYAETPGTQYF
TRBV12-3/TRBV12-4	TRBJ1-1	-	-	TGTGCCAGCAGCCGTCGACAGTTAGCTTTCTTT	CASSRRQLAFF
TRBV3-1/TRBV3-2	TRBJ2-5	TRBD1	-	TGTGCCAGCAGCCAAGAAAGGACAGGGGGCGCAGAGACCCAGTACTTC	CASSQERTGGAETQYF
TRBV3-1/TRBV3-2	TRBJ1-4	-	-	TGTGCCAGCAGTCCGCAGGGGTCGGCGGAAAAACTGTTTTTT	CASSPQGSAEKLFF
TRBV5-6	TRBJ2-7	TRBD2	once	TGTGCCAGCAGCCGACTAGCGGGGCCCTACGAGCAGTACTTC	CASSRLAGPYEQYF
TRBV3-1/TRBV3-2	TRBJ1-5	-	-	TGTGCCAGCAGCCAAGGGGTAGTCCAGGGTGAACAGCCCCAGCATTTT	CASSQGVVQGEQPQHF
TRBV7-7	TRBJ2-7	-	-	TGTGCTAGCAGCTTAGGGACATCTCTCTCCTACGAGCAGTACTTC	CASSLGTSLSYEQYF
TRBV7-2	TRBJ2-5	-	-	TGTGCCAGCAGCGTTAGAGTCCAAGAGACCCAGTACTTC	CASSVRVQETQYF
TRBV4-3	TRBJ2-2	-	-	TGCGCCAGCAGCCAAGATTCGGGAAGGAAGTCCACCGGGGAGCTGTTTTTT	CASSQDSGRKSTGELFF
TRBV6-2/TRBV6-3	TRBJ2-7	-	-	TGTGCCAGCAGCCCGACAGAAGAACCTAGGAACCCCCACGAGCAGTACTTC	CASSPTEEPRNPHEQYF
TRBV5-1	TRBJ2-7	-	-	TGCGCCAGCAGCTTGGGCAGGACAGCTAACGGATACGAGCAGTACTTC	CASSLGRTANGYEQYF
TRBV5-8	TRBJ1-2	-	-	TGTGCCAGCAGCCCCTGGACCAGGGATCATGGCTACACCTTC	CASSPWTRDHGYTF
TRBV7-2	TRBJ1-2	-	-	TGTGCCAGCAGCTCGTATAAGGGGGTCGGCTACACCTTC	CASSSYKGVGYTF
TRBV7-2	TRBJ1-4	-	-	TGTGCCAGCAGCTTGGGGCGAGGCGAAAAACTGTTTTTT	CASSLGRGEKLFF
TRBV6-5	TRBJ1-3	TRBD1	-	TGTGCCAGCGGCGGGCGGGGACAGGCAAACACCATATATTTT	CASGGRGQANTIYF
TRBV7-4	TRBJ1-6	TRBD1	-	TGTGCCAGCAGCTCCCACAAGGGACAGCGAACCTATAATTCACCCCTCCACTTT	CASSSHKGQRTYNSPLHF
TRBV20-1	TRBJ2-3	-	-	TGCAGTGCTAGTACGGCGCGGGGCTACACAGATACGCAGTATTTT	CSASTARGYTDTQYF
TRBV19	TRBJ1-2	-	few	TGTGCCAGTAGTACGCGGGAGTTCGGCGGCTACACCTTC	CASSTREFGGYTF